Detailed here is one TCR beta chain. This record comes from a study of blood T cells in healthy people across ages. For the second PCR, which ran for 7 to 11 cycles, a sample-barcoded 5' primer and a J-beta primer mix were used. TCRdb processed the 5' RACE reads anew with MiXCR; each CDR3 protein has one entry. The sample lists fewer than 2 million distinct CDR3 sequences, more than 35% occurring once. Germline V gives CDR1 DFQATT, CDR2 SNEGSKA (reference sequence). The CDR3 is 13 residues long. With V trimmed by 5 bases and J by 5 bases, 5 bases remained unmatched. Specimen: blood. The chain has TRBV20-1 and TRBJ1-4; 7 bases line up with TRBD1. The receptor's source is a human donor in good health. The CDR3 loop reads CSAQPGGNEKLFF. CDR3 in DNA: TGCAGTGCTCAACCAGGGGGGAATGAAAAACTGTTTTTT.